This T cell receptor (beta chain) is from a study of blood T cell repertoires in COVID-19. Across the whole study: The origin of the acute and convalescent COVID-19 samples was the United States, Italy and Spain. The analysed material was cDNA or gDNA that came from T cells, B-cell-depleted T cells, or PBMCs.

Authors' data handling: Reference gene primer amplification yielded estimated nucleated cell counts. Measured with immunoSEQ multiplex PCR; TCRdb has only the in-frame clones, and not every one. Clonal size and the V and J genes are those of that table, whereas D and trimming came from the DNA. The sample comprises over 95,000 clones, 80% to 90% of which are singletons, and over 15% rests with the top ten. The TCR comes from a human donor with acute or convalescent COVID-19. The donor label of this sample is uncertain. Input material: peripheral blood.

The DNA of the CDR3 is TGTGCCAGCAGCCAAAGACTAGCGGGAGGCACCACAGATACGCAGTATTTT. As protein: CASSQRLAGGTTDTQYF. J is TRBJ2-3 and V is TRBV7-9, with TRBD2 identical over 13 bases. Trimming took 5 bases from V and 2 from J; bases not matched to a gene: 7. The CDR3 contains 17 residues. Germline-derived CDR1 and CDR2 are SEHNR and FQNEAQ (reference sequence).